The rows below give T cell receptor beta chains drawn from one sample of a study of response to subunit inactivated influenza vaccine. MiXCR, run by TCRdb on the RT-PCR reads, gives a single entry per CDR3 protein. In the table there are 700,000 to 900,000 distinct CDR3 sequences, 21% of which are singletons. This specimen was PBMCs from blood, taken approximately 5 days after vaccination. These receptor sequences come from a man over 45 who received an inactivated influenza vaccine. CDR3s include the opening cysteine and the closing phenylalanine or tryptophan.

TRBV5-1 CASSFGWGRNTEAFF
TRBV10-3 CAISEGASGSYEQYF
TRBV6-1 CASSLSGKLYGYTF
TRBV7-2 CASSFALAGETQYF
TRBV29-1 CSVGGTLNERFF
TRBV6-1 CASSKTQTRETQYF
TRBV12-3/TRBV12-4 CASPLAWETQYF
TRBV4-3 CASSQGAGLGYGYTF
TRBV4-3 CASSQDVGTGRYEQYF
TRBV15 CATSRDLGMNTEAFF
TRBV11-1 CASSPIGGHGELFF
TRBV12-3/TRBV12-4 CASTPGGPYEQYF
TRBV2 CASSEALGLASNEQFF
TRBV15 CATSRDSGDTQYF
TRBV6-2/TRBV6-3 CASSYSRAGYQPQHF
TRBV9 CASSVGTGGTWGYTF
TRBV4-3 CASSQDQGQGFDTQYF
TRBV6-5 CASSSGTSGSSNTGELFF
TRBV10-3 CAISVGGDTEAFF
TRBV28 CASSRTGAVGIQYF
TRBV7-2 CASTPITGGADTQYF
TRBV2 CASSELDKLFF
TRBV3-1 CASSQDVDANEQYF
TRBV20-1 CSVSANTEAFF
TRBV7-8 CASSPPGYTQETQYF
TRBV6-2/TRBV6-3 CANPGTSGYEQYF
TRBV11-1 CASSFYPPSGLYTGELFF
TRBV29-1 CSVGDGDTEAFF
TRBV20-1 CSARVRARDSPLHF
TRBV11-2 CASSLGIYGRGEEQYF
TRBV15 CATSSSNPNEQFF
TRBV4-2 CASSHLISKQGREQYF
TRBV7-2 CASSFTGPLYEQYF
TRBV21-1 CASSKDNRASGNTIYF
TRBV2 CASRRVGRETQYF
TRBV6-2/TRBV6-3 CASSYSRLATYEQYF
TRBV12-3/TRBV12-4 CASSIRVSYNEQFF
TRBV10-2 CATSNPGQGYFEQFF
TRBV29-1 CSVESGVGTDTQYF
TRBV30 CACMQGGMAQYF
TRBV30 CAWSVLRGYEQYF
TRBV5-1 CASSLGLAGANTYEQYF
TRBV20-1 CSARDFRTGNQPQHF
TRBV12-3/TRBV12-4 CASNSTGQATLNTEAFF
TRBV5-6 CASSLDQATEAFF
TRBV28 CASSLLSPTGELFF
TRBV29-1 CSVDKRGGRYNEQFF
TRBV20-1 CSARDSGQGPDTQYF